The next 5 T cell receptor beta chains were all read from a single sample in a study of shared clonotypes between healthy human individuals. The assay was immunoSEQ multiplex PCR, and TCRdb's table has in-frame clones only and misses some. The repertoire has roughly 2 million clones, over 85% of them found once; the top ten carry more than 0.1%. Sequencing was performed on naive CD4+ T cells sorted from blood. The subset is: CD45RA+ positively selected. These TCRs come from a man between 18 and 29 years old in good health.

Points on this clone: The sample has other DNA sequences that encode this CDR3 too. The chain joins TRBV7-2 to TRBJ1-1, with unresolved D. V lost 5 bases, J lost 1 base, and 11 bases lay in between. Looked up from germline, CDR1 is SGHTA and CDR2 is FQGNSA. CDR3 length: 14 residues. As DNA, the CDR3 is TGTGCCAGCAGCCCCTGGACTGGGAACACTGAAGCTTTCTTT. It codes for CASSPWTGNTEAFF. Using reference TRBV7-2 and TRBJ1-1 for the parts outside the CDR3, the full variable domain is GAGVSQSPSNKVTEKGKDVELRCDPISGHTALYWYRQSLGQGLEFLIYFQGNSAPDKSGLPSDRFSAERTGGSVSTLTIQRTQQEDSAVYLCASSPWTGNTEAFFGQGTRLTVV.

This clone showed up just a few times. V gene TRBV2 combines with J gene TRBJ2-5; D is uncertain. V was pared by 6 bases and J by 0 bases, with 8 bases between. CDR3 size: 13 residues. Germline CDR1 SNHLY, CDR2 FYNNEI. The CDR3 bases are TGTGCCAGCAGCTCCGGGTACCAAGAGACCCAGTACTTC. Its protein is CASSSGYQETQYF.

This clone was found once. The sample contains more than one DNA sequence encoding this CDR3. The chain uses TRBV5-1 and TRBJ2-7, with 11 nucleotides matching TRBD2. V lost 3 bases, J lost 2 bases, and 4 bases stayed unmatched. The CDR3 is 15 residues long. Looked up from germline, CDR1 is SGHRS and CDR2 is YFSETQ. CDR3 sequence reads: CASSYGTSGAYEQYF. DNA of the CDR3: TGCGCCAGCAGCTACGGGACTAGCGGTGCCTACGAGCAGTACTTC.

V usage is TRBV9 and J usage is TRBJ1-2; 7 nucleotides agree with TRBD1. This CDR3 contains 14 residues. Germline V gives CDR1 SGDLS, CDR2 YYNGEE. The trim removed 3 bases at V and 5 bases at J, leaving 7 bases unmatched. As DNA, the CDR3 is TGTGCCAGCAGCGGTGGAGACAGGGATTATGGCTACACCTTC. Translated, it gives CASSGGDRDYGYTF.

The J gene is TRBJ2-5, the V gene TRBV11-2, with D maybe TRBD2 (6 bases). The CDR3 has 16 amino acids. V lost 8 bases to trimming and J lost 3 bases, with 22 bases between them. Germline assignment: CDR1 SGHAT and CDR2 FQNNGV. Here the CDR3 DNA reads TGTGCCAGCCCCCCATGCGGCGGGGCGGAAGAAGAGACCCAGTACTTC. It translates to CASPPCGGAEEETQYF.